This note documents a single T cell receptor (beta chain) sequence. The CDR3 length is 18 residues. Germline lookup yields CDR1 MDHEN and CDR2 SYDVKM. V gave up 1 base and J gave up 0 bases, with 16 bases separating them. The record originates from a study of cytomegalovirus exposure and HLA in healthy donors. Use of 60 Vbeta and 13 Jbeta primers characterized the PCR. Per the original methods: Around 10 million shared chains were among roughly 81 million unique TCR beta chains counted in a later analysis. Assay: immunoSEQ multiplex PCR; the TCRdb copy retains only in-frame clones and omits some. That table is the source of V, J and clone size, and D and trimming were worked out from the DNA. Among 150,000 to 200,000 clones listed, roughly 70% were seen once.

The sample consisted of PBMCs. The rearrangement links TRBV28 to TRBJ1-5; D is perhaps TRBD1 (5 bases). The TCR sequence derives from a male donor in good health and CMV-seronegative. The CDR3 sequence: CASSLFLTARYSNQPQHF. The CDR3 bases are TGTGCCAGCAGTTTATTCCTGACAGCCCGATATAGCAATCAGCCCCAGCATTTT.